This T cell receptor beta chain was found in a study of T cells in Graves' hyperthyroidism and ophthalmopathy. Trimming removed 5 bases from V and 7 bases from J, with 18 bases in between. Germline V lookup: CDR1 LNHDA, CDR2 SQIVND (reference sequence). This CDR3 has 15 residues. Broader study findings: Stable hyperthyroidism was told apart from ophthalmopathy by a model built on 13 V-J features. Appearing also in blood were most of the thyroid clonotypes expanded above 0.001.

This clonotype has a count of ten or more. Its cognate antigen is unknown. TCR beta CDR3 region amplification was performed from RNA transcripts. Initially, a first-round RT-PCR of the TCR CDR3 employed the HTBI primer set. A single record per CDR3 protein comes from TCRdb applying MiXCR to the multiplex PCR reads. The sample yields about 740,000 distinct CDR3 sequences, approximately 15% seen once. The definition of stable Graves' hyperthyroidism was no ophthalmopathy progression within 18 months. PBMCs were sourced from roughly 9.1 ml fresh peripheral blood. The sequenced material came from blood. The receptor comes from a woman younger than 35 with Graves' hyperthyroidism. V gene TRBV19 combines with J gene TRBJ1-5, with D possibly being TRBD1 (5 bases). The chain's CDR3 is CASSWGDGGSQPQHF. DNA of the CDR3: TGTGCCAGTAGTTGGGGGGACGGGGGATCACAGCCCCAGCATTTT. Drawing the rest from reference TRBV19 and TRBJ1-5, the complete variable domain is DGGITQSPKYLFRKEGQNVTLSCEQNLNHDAMYWYRQDPGQGLRLIYYSQIVNDFQKGDIAEGYSVSREKKESFPLTVTSAQKNPTAFYLCASSWGDGGSQPQHFGDGTRLSIL.